These 4 T cell receptor beta chains came from one sample sequenced in a study of cytomegalovirus exposure and HLA in healthy donors. The study ran its PCR with 60 Vbeta and 13 Jbeta primers. Here immunoSEQ multiplex PCR was the method, and the copy in TCRdb shows in-frame clones only, minus some. The table shows roughly 150,000 clones, with around 80% occurring only once. Source material: PBMCs. The receptors were sampled from a man aged 35-49 years in good health and CMV-seronegative.

This clone has a handful of counts. The gene calls are TRBV30 and TRBJ1-1, with no clear D. CDR1 is GTSNPN and CDR2 is SVGIG in the germline V gene (reference sequence). CDR3 length: 13 residues. The germline V and J ends were trimmed by 4 bases and 1 base, with 10 bases remaining between them. DNA for the CDR3: TGTGCCTGGAATGTACTGCCGAACACTGAAGCTTTCTTT. As protein: CAWNVLPNTEAFF.

The sample holds a few counts of this clone. CDR3 DNA sequence: TGTGCCAGCAGCGCCCCCCCGACAGGGGGCTCCGACACCGGGGAGCTGTTTTTT. Translating it yields CASSAPPTGGSDTGELFF. The genes are TRBV9 and TRBJ2-2; TRBD1 agrees at 10 bases. Per the germline V gene, CDR1 is SGDLS and CDR2 is YYNGEE. This CDR3 region has 18 residues. Trimming cost V 3 bases and J 3 bases; bases outside gene matches: 11.

This clone has just a few counts. V and J are TRBV9 and TRBJ2-5, with 8 bases aligning to TRBD2. V gave up 4 bases and J gave up 4 bases; unmatched junction bases: 15. CDR3 length: 17 amino acids. Germline V lookup: CDR1 SGDLS, CDR2 YYNGEE. CDR3 region: CASSSPAVSGSRETQYF. CDR3 in DNA: TGTGCCAGCAGCTCTCCTGCCGTCAGCGGGAGTAGAGAGACCCAGTACTTC.

The chain joins TRBV14 to TRBJ1-4, with 7 bases aligning to TRBD1. Per the germline V gene, CDR1 is SGHDN and CDR2 is FVKESK. The trim removed 0 bases at V and 3 bases at J, leaving 7 bases unmatched. The CDR3 has 17 amino acids. DNA for the CDR3: TGTGCCAGCAGCCAAGACGGGAAGGGGGCCTCTAATGAAAAACTGTTTTTT. Protein product: CASSQDGKGASNEKLFF.